This T cell receptor beta chain was observed in a study of a mutant IDH1 vaccine in newly diagnosed glioma. In the study overall: At weeks 1, 3, 5, 7, 11, 15, 19 and 23, patients received a vaccination, eight in all. Patients got radiotherapy, temozolomide, or both beforehand, and most got both. Vaccination followed radiotherapy alone by 4-6 weeks, or accompanied temozolomide cycles.

Study results and caveats: Apparently unrelated to pseudoprogression were changes in the top peripheral T cell clonotypes.

As concerns this clone: Its antigen is still unknown.

Sequenced by immunoSEQ multiplex PCR; TCRdb stores in-frame clones only, minus some. The data show 50,000 to 75,000 clones, about 86% seen once. The time point: week 5, during vaccination. It was 300 ug of mutant IDH1 20-mer peptide that made up each vaccine dose, given with topical imiquimod. Sequences were derived from PBMCs, sampled from a glioma patient whose treatment included an IDH1 peptide vaccine. This TCR came from a woman aged 45 to 65 with glioma.

DNA of the CDR3: TGTGCCAGCAGCTTGGGAGGACGGGGCTACACTGAAGCTTTCTTT. Protein product: CASSLGGRGYTEAFF. The gene calls are TRBV5-6 and TRBJ1-1, with D possibly matching TRBD1 (5 bases). V was cut by 0 bases and J by 3 bases, with 12 bases left in between. The CDR3 is 15 residues long. Germline-derived CDR1 and CDR2 are SGHDT and YYEEEE.